This T cell receptor beta chain appears in the sequencing data of a study of blood T cell repertoires in COVID-19. This clone came up once. Assay used: immunoSEQ multiplex PCR; TCRdb lists only in-frame clones, some missing. The profile shows over 150,000 clones, approximately 85% of them singletons. The source material was PBMCs or T cells enriched from blood (not recorded which). This receptor was identified in a woman between 18 and 30 years old who had recovered from COVID-19.

The CDR3 is CASSNDRDSYEQYF. The DNA of the CDR3 is TGTGCCAGTAGTAATGACAGAGACTCCTACGAGCAGTACTTC. The V call is TRBV19, the J call TRBJ2-7, with D possibly matching TRBD1 (5 bases). Trimming took 4 bases from V and 0 from J, leaving 10 bases between them. Germline CDR1 LNHDA, CDR2 SQIVND (reference sequence). The CDR3 is 14 amino acids.